This note documents a single T cell receptor (beta chain) sequence. The data were produced by immunoSEQ multiplex PCR, yet TCRdb's version contains in-frame clones alone and is incomplete. Of about 820,000 clones listed, more than 85% were seen once; the top ten hold nearly 25%. The data derive from a study of shared clonotypes between healthy human individuals. Deletions cut 1 base from V and 2 bases from J, with 8 bases between. The V gene's germline CDR1 is MNHEY and CDR2 SMNVEV (reference sequence). The CDR3 runs to 14 residues. Naive CD8 cells comprised CD45RO-negative, CCR7-positively selected cells, excluding terminally differentiated effector memory CD45RA+ cells.

The chain employs TRBV27 and TRBJ1-1, with D perhaps matching TRBD1 (6 bases). The receptor was isolated from a man under 40 in good health. The source material was naive CD8+ T cells sorted from blood. The CDR3 bases are TGTGCCAGCAGTTTATTGGACAGAAACACTGAAGCTTTCTTT. As protein: CASSLLDRNTEAFF.